The TCR beta chain described here comes from a study of shared clonotypes between healthy human individuals. In the case of this clone: Its antigen is unknown.

CDR1 and CDR2 (germline): SGHNT, YYREEE (reference sequence). CDR3 size: 15 residues. With 3 bases removed from V and 5 bases from J, the gap between germline ends came to 16 bases. Study conclusions and caveats: Shared clonotypes: about 4.6% naive CD4, around 3.7% naive CD8, about 2.5% memory CD4, roughly 0.4% memory CD8. Non-shared clonotypes displayed generation probabilities falling below those of clonotypes present in all four donors.

Libraries were prepared by immunoSEQ multiplex PCR; TCRdb keeps only in-frame clonotypes and omits some of them. The sample gives around 2,000,000 clones, 85% to 95% of which show up once; about 0.13% is in the top ten. Sequencing was performed on naive CD4+ T cells sorted from blood. Sample subset: CD45RA+ positively selected. The gene calls are TRBV5-4 and TRBJ2-3; unclear D gene. The receptor was isolated from a man aged 18 to 29 in good health. In nucleotides, the CDR3 is TGTGCCAGCAGCTCCGGAGAGAAGCCTAAAGATACGCAGTATTTT. Protein product: CASSSGEKPKDTQYF.